This passage covers 26 T cell receptor beta chains from one sample sequenced in a study of vaccination and CD4 T cells after COVID-19 (dated by TCRdb to the early 2020s). According to the study, the label for this sample's treatment or condition signals: roughly 10-day PBMC culture with coronavirus spike peptide pools or control peptides (ViraFEST assay). CD4+ T cells from unexposed donors were collected before the COVID-19 pandemic (2011-2018). Their target antigens are unknown. The library was obtained by PCR. Sequencing was carried out with an Illumina iSeq 100. DNA from cultured CD4+ T cells was subjected to TCR sequencing with the Oncomine TCR Beta short-read assay at the Johns Hopkins FTIC core. The QIAamp micro DNA kit was used to extract genomic DNA from the cultured CD4+ T cells. TCRdb passed the public sequencing reads through fastp at Q25 and MiXCR, retaining productive beta sequences. Every distinct CDR3 protein forms one entry, paired with its most common genes and DNA. Present in this sample are about 9,100 distinct CDR3 sequences, roughly 45% of which were seen just once. The ten top clones hold around 12% of the sample.

The specimen was CD4+ T cells from blood, cultured in vitro. These receptors originate from a human donor in good health.

The chain couples TRBV3-1 to TRBJ2-7; 9 bases match TRBD1. Trimming removed 4 bases from V and 4 bases from J; junction bases left unmatched: 2. The germline gives CDR1 LGHDT, CDR2 YNNKEL (reference sequence). The CDR3 extends over 13 amino acids. CDR3 nucleotides: TGTGCCAGCAGCCTCGGGACAGGGTACGAGCAGTACTTC. The encoded protein is CASSLGTGYEQYF.

The chain employs TRBV25-1 and TRBJ1-5; D unclear. V lost 1 base and J lost 7, with 11 bases in between. Per germline, CDR1 MGHDK and CDR2 SYGVNS. CDR3 size: 14 residues. CDR3 bases: TGTGCCAGCAGTGAATCCTCCTTTCTACAGCCCCAGCATTTT. It is translated as CASSESSFLQPQHF.

V is TRBV27 and J is TRBJ2-7; 9 bases map to TRBD2. CDR1 is MNHEY, CDR2 SMNVEV, per germline (reference sequence). The V segment lost 0 bases and the J segment 2 bases; nucleotides outside the gene matches: 5. The CDR3 covers 16 residues. This CDR3 reads CASSLSGLAPTYEQYF. The CDR3 nucleotides read TGTGCCAGCAGTTTATCCGGACTAGCGCCGACCTACGAGCAGTACTTC.

The rearrangement uses TRBV7-2 and TRBJ2-5; the match to TRBD2 covers 7 bases. V dropped 5 bases and J dropped 3; count of bases not matched to a gene: 12. Germline V gene sequence: CDR1 SGHTA, CDR2 FQGNSA. The CDR3 extends over 16 amino acids. The CDR3 bases are TGTGCCAGCAGCCCCCCGAGGGCGGGAGATGAAGAGACCCAGTACTTC. Translated, it gives CASSPPRAGDEETQYF.

V and J are TRBV2 and TRBJ2-7, with no clear D. V lost 5 bases and J lost 0, with 11 bases in between. The germline V gene encodes CDR1 SNHLY and CDR2 FYNNEI. This CDR3 spans 14 amino acids. CDR3 nucleotide sequence: TGTGCCAGCAGTCCGATTTTAAGCTCCTACGAGCAGTACTTC. Its protein is CASSPILSSYEQYF.

This chain uses TRBV28 with TRBJ2-7; D possibly corresponds to TRBD1 (6 bases). CDR3 size: 13 residues. Trimming removed 6 bases at V and 3 bases at J, with 12 bases between. Germline V CDR1 and CDR2: MDHEN, SYDVKM. CDR3 in amino acids: CASRDSLVYEQYF. CDR3 coding DNA: TGTGCCAGCAGGGACAGTTTGGTCTACGAGCAGTACTTC.

This clonotype appeared a few times. This sequence joins TRBV6-1 and TRBJ1-4; no clear D gene. CDR1 and CDR2 (germline): MNHNS, SASEGT. V was shortened by 5 bases and J by 5 bases, with 15 bases between the two germline ends. The CDR3 contains 15 residues. The CDR3 loop is CASSPFHSWNEKLFF. CDR3 in DNA: TGTGCCAGCAGTCCCTTCCACAGTTGGAATGAAAAACTGTTTTTT.

The V gene is TRBV12-3 or TRBV12-4, the J gene TRBJ1-5; the match to TRBD1 covers 7 bases. This CDR3 has 15 residues. The V segment lost 7 bases and the J segment 7 bases; nucleotides outside the gene matches: 13. The CDR3 DNA follows: TGTGCCAGCACCTCCAGGGGGACACCGAGGCAGCCCCAGCATTTT. The encoded protein is CASTSRGTPRQPQHF.

J is TRBJ2-3 and V is TRBV6-2 or TRBV6-3; the D gene is possibly TRBD2 (5 bases). Germline values: CDR1 MNHEY, CDR2 SVGEGT. This CDR3 spans 13 amino acids. V lost 6 bases to trimming and J lost 2 bases, with 9 bases between them. CDR3 nucleotide sequence: TGTGCCAGCAGCGACTACCACACAGATACGCAGTATTTT. This codes for CASSDYHTDTQYF.

The V call is TRBV6-2 or TRBV6-3, the J call TRBJ2-5, with a weak D call TRBD1 (5 bases). This CDR3 is built from 16 residues. The germline V gene encodes CDR1 MNHEY and CDR2 SVGEGT. Trimming shortened V by 1 base and J by 0 bases, and 12 bases separated the two germline ends. The CDR3 loop reads CASSYFVQDDQETQYF. As DNA, the CDR3 is TGTGCCAGCAGTTACTTTGTACAGGACGACCAAGAGACCCAGTACTTC.

The rearrangement uses TRBV28 and TRBJ1-1; 8 nucleotides align to TRBD1. Looked up from germline, CDR1 is MDHEN and CDR2 is SYDVKM. The V and J ends lost 5 bases and 11 bases, in that order; junction bases with no gene match: 13. CDR3 size: 14 residues. The CDR3 loop reads CASSEGTGGVRAFF. Here the CDR3 DNA reads TGTGCCAGCAGTGAAGGGACAGGTGGGGTAAGGGCTTTCTTT.

The V gene is TRBV2, the J gene TRBJ2-3, with 12 positions matching TRBD2. The CDR3 totals 15 residues. Germline-derived CDR1 and CDR2 are SNHLY and FYNNEI. Trimming cost V 2 bases and J 6 bases; bases outside gene matches: 3. The CDR3 spells CASSERLAGADTQYF. The CDR3 region has the DNA TGTGCCAGCAGTGAAAGACTAGCGGGAGCTGATACGCAGTATTTT.

This chain joins TRBV10-2 and TRBJ2-7; perhaps TRBD2 as D (7 bases). The germline V gene has CDR1 WSHSY and CDR2 SAAADI. The CDR3 totals 15 residues. The germline V and J ends were trimmed by 10 bases and 0 bases, with 19 bases remaining between them. CDR3 sequence (DNA): TGCGCCACCCGCCAGCTAGCGGACAGCTCCTACGAGCAGTACTTC. This encodes CATRQLADSSYEQYF.

This clonotype was observed a handful of times. The genes are TRBV7-3 and TRBJ2-7; no firm D call. From germline, CDR1 is SGHTA and CDR2 FQGTGA. Trimming cost V 3 bases and J 0 bases, with 6 bases left between them. The CDR3 contains 13 residues. Here the CDR3 reads CASSLWSSYEQYF. CDR3 in DNA: TGTGCCAGCAGCTTGTGGAGCTCCTACGAGCAGTACTTC.

This chain joins TRBV20-1 and TRBJ2-4; D assignment may be TRBD1 or TRBD2 (6 bases each). CDR1 DFQATT and CDR2 SNEGSKA come from the germline V gene (reference sequence). This CDR3 has 14 residues. Trimming stripped 0 bases from V and 6 bases from J, with 12 bases between. The CDR3 is CSAREAQGGNIQYF. CDR3 bases: TGCAGTGCTAGAGAAGCACAGGGAGGAAACATTCAGTACTTC.

This clonotype was counted a few times. CDR3 bases: TGTGCCAGCAGCAATTACCCCCTGGGGATTTCGAACGGGGAGCTGTTTTTT. Translated: CASSNYPLGISNGELFF. This chain joins TRBV21-1 and TRBJ2-2; the DNA was not used to check the table's D call, TRBD1. TRBV21-1 is a documented pseudogene. The CDR3 has 17 residues.

This chain connects TRBV19 to TRBJ1-3, with a possible D match to TRBD1 (6 bases). CDR1 and CDR2 (germline): LNHDA, SQIVND (reference sequence). Trimming took off 5 bases at V and 2 bases at J, with 13 bases between the two ends. The CDR3 is 15 amino acids. CDR3 region: CASSQRTVTGNTIYF. DNA of the CDR3: TGTGCCAGTAGTCAGAGGACAGTTACTGGAAACACCATATATTTT.

In this sample, this clonotype turned up a few times. V gene TRBV30 combines with J gene TRBJ2-5; D possibly corresponds to TRBD1 (5 bases). CDR1 and CDR2 from the germline V gene are GTSNPN and SVGIG (reference sequence). The CDR3 consists of 15 residues. Between the trimmed V and J ends, which lost 2 bases and 5 bases, there was a span of 18 bases. The CDR3 DNA reads as TGTGCCTGGAGTCGCTGGGTAGGGGTTTGGGAGACCCAGTACTTC. This gives the protein CAWSRWVGVWETQYF.

The rearrangement links TRBV20-1 to TRBJ2-1; no firm D call. The CDR3 has 11 residues. Trimming pared 6 bases from V and 6 bases from J, leaving 9 bases between. Per germline, CDR1 DFQATT and CDR2 SNEGSKA (reference sequence). The CDR3, as DNA: TGCAGTGCCAAACCTATCAATGAGCAGTTCTTC. It translates to CSAKPINEQFF.

This clonotype occurred a few times. V and J are TRBV7-2 and TRBJ2-3; D not certain. The CDR3 is 12 residues long. Looked up from germline, CDR1 is SGHTA and CDR2 is FQGNSA. Trimming removed 3 bases at V and 7 bases at J, with 8 bases between. The CDR3 here is CASSLDAYTQYF. For the CDR3, the DNA is TGTGCCAGCAGCTTGGACGCCTATACGCAGTATTTT.

The gene calls are TRBV30 and TRBJ1-2, with 8 bases identical to TRBD1. This CDR3 has 13 residues. V gave up 7 bases and J gave up 8 bases; unmatched junction bases: 12. Germline lookup yields CDR1 GTSNPN and CDR2 SVGIG (reference sequence). CDR3 protein: CASGRDRPRGYTF. The CDR3 nucleotides read TGTGCCTCCGGTCGGGACAGGCCGCGGGGCTACACCTTC.

This sequence joins TRBV5-6 and TRBJ2-1; the D is unclear. Trimming took off 4 bases at V and 4 bases at J, with 6 bases between the two ends. The CDR3 sequence is 12 residues long. Germline V lookup: CDR1 SGHDT, CDR2 YYEEEE. CDR3 sequence (DNA): TGTGCCAGCAGCAGCCGGTACAATGAGCAGTTCTTC. Its translation is CASSSRYNEQFF.

The chain carries TRBV19 and TRBJ1-1, with 9 bases fitting TRBD1. V lost 6 bases, J lost 10 bases, and 15 bases stayed unmatched. CDR1 is LNHDA, CDR2 SQIVND, per germline (reference sequence). The CDR3 sequence is 15 residues long. DNA of the CDR3: TGTGCCAGTAGCCTCCGGGACAGGGCGTCAGGAGGAGCTTTCTTT. Protein sequence: CASSLRDRASGGAFF.

With respect to this clonotype: At one of its ends the junction is not consistent with the germline gene, which may arise from a read error. The chain combines TRBV7-2 with TRBJ2-1; D is undetermined. Germline CDR1 SGHTA, CDR2 FQGNSA. This CDR3 comprises 15 residues. DNA for the CDR3: TGCGCCAGCAGCCAATCTTCCGACGGCTACAATGAGCAGTTCTTC. It encodes CASSQSSDGYNEQFF.

This chain joins TRBV27 and TRBJ1-3; D unclear. CDR1 and CDR2 (germline): MNHEY, SMNVEV (reference sequence). This CDR3 comprises 14 residues. The V end was cut by 5 bases, the J end by 0 bases, with 8 bases between. The CDR3 nucleotides read TGTGCCAGCAGTGCTCTTAGCTCTGGAAACACCATATATTTT. Translation: CASSALSSGNTIYF.

This clonotype was seen more than once but under ten times. The rearrangement joins TRBV20-1 to TRBJ2-5; 8 bases align to TRBD2. With 2 bases clipped from V and 5 bases from J, the junction kept 7 bases outside the gene matches. This CDR3 is 14 amino acids long. CDR1 and CDR2 (germline): DFQATT, SNEGSKA (reference sequence). This CDR3 is CSARHWTSSETQYF. CDR3 nucleotides: TGCAGTGCTAGACACTGGACTAGCAGCGAGACCCAGTACTTC.